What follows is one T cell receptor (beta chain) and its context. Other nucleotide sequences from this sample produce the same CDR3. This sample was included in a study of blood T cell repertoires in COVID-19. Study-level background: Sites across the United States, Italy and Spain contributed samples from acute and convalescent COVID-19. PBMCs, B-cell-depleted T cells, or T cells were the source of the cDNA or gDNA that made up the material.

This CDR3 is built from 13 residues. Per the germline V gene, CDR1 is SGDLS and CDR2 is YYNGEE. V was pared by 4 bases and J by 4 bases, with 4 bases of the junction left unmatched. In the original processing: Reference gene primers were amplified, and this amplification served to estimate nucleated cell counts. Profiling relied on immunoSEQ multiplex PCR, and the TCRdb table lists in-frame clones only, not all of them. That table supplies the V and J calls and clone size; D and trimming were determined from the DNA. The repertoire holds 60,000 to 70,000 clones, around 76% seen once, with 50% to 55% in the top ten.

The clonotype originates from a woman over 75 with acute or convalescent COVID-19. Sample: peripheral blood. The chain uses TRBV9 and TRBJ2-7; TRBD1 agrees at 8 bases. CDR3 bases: TGTGCCAGCAGCCTAGGACAGGGATACGAGCAGTACTTC. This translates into CASSLGQGYEQYF.